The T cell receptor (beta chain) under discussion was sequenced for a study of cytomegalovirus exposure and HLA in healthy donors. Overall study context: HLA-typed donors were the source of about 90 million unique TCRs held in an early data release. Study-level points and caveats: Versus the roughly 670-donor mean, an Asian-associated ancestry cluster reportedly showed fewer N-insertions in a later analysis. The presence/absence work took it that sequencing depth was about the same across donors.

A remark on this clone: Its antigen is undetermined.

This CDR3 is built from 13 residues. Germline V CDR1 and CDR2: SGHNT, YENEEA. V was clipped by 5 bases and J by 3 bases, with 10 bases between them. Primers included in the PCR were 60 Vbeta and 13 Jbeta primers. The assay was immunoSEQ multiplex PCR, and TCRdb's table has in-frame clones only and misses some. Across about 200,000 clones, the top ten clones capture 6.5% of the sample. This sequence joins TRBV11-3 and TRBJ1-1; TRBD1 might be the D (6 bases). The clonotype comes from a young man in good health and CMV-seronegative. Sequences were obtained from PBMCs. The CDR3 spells CASSASGDTEAFF. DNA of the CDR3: TGTGCCAGCAGCGCTTCAGGGGACACTGAAGCTTTCTTT.